This T cell receptor (beta chain) was observed in a study of a mutant IDH1 vaccine in newly diagnosed glioma. Background on the study: Visits designated V12 and V13 were conducted at weeks 35 and 47, respectively.

As to time point: week 35, safety follow-up. The content of each vaccine dose was 300 ug of mutant IDH1 20-mer peptide, and topical imiquimod accompanied it. Administration of eight vaccinations to patients took place in weeks 1, 3, 5, 7, 11, 15, 19, 23. Study-wide points: Pseudoprogression appears to have had no connection to changes in top peripheral T cell clonotypes.

CDR1 and CDR2 from the germline V gene are MNHEY and SVGAGI. The CDR3 runs to 12 residues. V lost 4 bases to trimming and J lost 5 bases, with 6 bases between them. Generated by immunoSEQ multiplex PCR, the TCRdb table keeps only in-frame clones and is missing some. This sample has roughly 48,000 clones, with approximately 80% found just once. On this clone itself: The antigen is unknown.

This chain connects TRBV6-5 to TRBJ1-5, with D unclear. The origin of this receptor is a man aged 35 to 55 with glioma. The sequenced sample was PBMCs, obtained from a glioma patient whose treatment included an IDH1 peptide vaccine. CDR3 protein: CASSFPDQPQHF. The DNA of the CDR3 is TGTGCCAGCAGTTTCCCCGATCAGCCCCAGCATTTT.